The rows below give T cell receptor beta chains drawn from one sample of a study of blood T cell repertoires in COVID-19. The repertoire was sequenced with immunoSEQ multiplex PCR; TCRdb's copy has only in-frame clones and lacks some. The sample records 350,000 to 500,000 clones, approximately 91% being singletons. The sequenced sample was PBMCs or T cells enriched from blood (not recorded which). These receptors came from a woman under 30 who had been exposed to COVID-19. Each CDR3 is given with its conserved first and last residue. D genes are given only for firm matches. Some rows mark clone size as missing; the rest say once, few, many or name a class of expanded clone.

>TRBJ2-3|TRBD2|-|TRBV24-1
TGTGCCACCAGTGATGGGAGGCGGGGGGTAGATACGCAGTATTTT
CATSDGRRGVDTQYF
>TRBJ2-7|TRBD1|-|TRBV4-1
TGCGCCAGCAGCCAAGCCAATATACCTTTCTACAATACCCGGGACAGGGAAAACGAGCAGTACTTC
CASSQANIPFYNTRDRENEQYF
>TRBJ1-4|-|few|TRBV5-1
TGCGCCAGGGCGGGCCCTCAATCGGAAAAACTGTTTTTT
CARAGPQSEKLFF
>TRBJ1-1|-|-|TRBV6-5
TGTGCCAGCAGATCAGTCCTGAACACTGAAGCTTTCTTT
CASRSVLNTEAFF
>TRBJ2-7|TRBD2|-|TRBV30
TGTGCCTGGAGTGTTAGCGGGGGGGCCTACGAGCAGTACTTC
CAWSVSGGAYEQYF
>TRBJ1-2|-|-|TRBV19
TGTGCCAGTAGTATACGGACAGCCCCCCCGACTCGTGGCTACACCTTC
CASSIRTAPPTRGYTF
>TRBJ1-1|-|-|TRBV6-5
TGTGCCAGCAGTTTTTCCTCGAACACTGAAGCTTTCTTT
CASSFSSNTEAFF
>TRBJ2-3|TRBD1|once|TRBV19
TGTGCCAGCATGGACAGGGGGCCAGATACGCAGTATTTT
CASMDRGPDTQYF
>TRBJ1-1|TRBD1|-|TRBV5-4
TGTGCCAGCAGCCGAGGAGGGGGCGCGGATGAAGCTTTCTTT
CASSRGGGADEAFF
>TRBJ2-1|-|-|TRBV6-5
TGTGCCAGCAGTTGGGGCGCGGGACCCCCTTACAATGAGCAGTTCTTC
CASSWGAGPPYNEQFF
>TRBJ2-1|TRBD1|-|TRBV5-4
TGTGCCAGCAGCTTGGATGGCGCAGGGGGATACAATGAGCAGTTCTTC
CASSLDGAGGYNEQFF
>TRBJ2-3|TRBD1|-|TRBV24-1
TGTGCCACCAGTGAGTCCGGGACAGGGTTAACAGATACGCAGTATTTT
CATSESGTGLTDTQYF
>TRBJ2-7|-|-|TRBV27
TGTGCCAGCAGTTTATTAGGTACAGTATACGAGCAGTACTTC
CASSLLGTVYEQYF
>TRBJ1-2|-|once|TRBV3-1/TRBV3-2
TGTGCCAGCAGCCAAGGCGCGGAAACCTATGGCTACACCTTC
CASSQGAETYGYTF
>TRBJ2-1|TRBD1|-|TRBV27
TGTGCCAGCAGCCAGATGGGGACAGGGGCCTCCTACAATGAGCAGTTCTTC
CASSQMGTGASYNEQFF
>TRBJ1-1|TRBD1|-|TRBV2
TGTGCCACCCAGGGGGAAACTGAAGCTTTCTTT
CATQGETEAFF
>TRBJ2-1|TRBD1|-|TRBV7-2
TGTGCCAGCAGCCAGCGGGACAGGGGCTCCTACAATGAGCAGTTCTTC
CASSQRDRGSYNEQFF
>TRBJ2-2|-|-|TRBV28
TGTGCCAGCAGTTTATCCCTGCTGGTTAGTGGGGAGCTGTTTTTT
CASSLSLLVSGELFF
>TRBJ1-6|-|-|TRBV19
TGTGCCACCCACCCGGGGGGACCCGGTTCACCCCTCCACTTT
CATHPGGPGSPLHF
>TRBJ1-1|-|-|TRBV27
TGTGCCAGCAATTGGTTGGGGAGGGAGACTGAAGCTTTCTTT
CASNWLGRETEAFF
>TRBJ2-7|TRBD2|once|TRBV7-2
TGTGCCAGCAGCTTAGTGGGACTAAACTACGAGCAGTACTTC
CASSLVGLNYEQYF
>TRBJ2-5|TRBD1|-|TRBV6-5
TGTGCCAGCAGGTTGGGGACAGGGGGCGCAGAGACCCAGTACTTC
CASRLGTGGAETQYF
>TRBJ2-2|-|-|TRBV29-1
TGCAGCGTTTCGGGGGTCACCGGGGAGCTGTTTTTT
CSVSGVTGELFF
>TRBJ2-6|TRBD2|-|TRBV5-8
TGTGCCAGCAGCTCCGCCTGGCTAGCGGGATCTGGGGCCAACGTCCTGACTTTC
CASSSAWLAGSGANVLTF
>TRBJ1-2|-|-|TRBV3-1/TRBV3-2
TGTGCCAGCAGCCGCAACCAGGGGAAAGATGGCTACACCTTC
CASSRNQGKDGYTF
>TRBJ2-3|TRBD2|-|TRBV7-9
TGTGCCAGCAGCTTACGGACTAGCGACACAGATACGCAGTATTTT
CASSLRTSDTDTQYF
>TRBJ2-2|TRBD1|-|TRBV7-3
TGTGCCAGCAGCGCAGGGACAGGGCAAACCGGGGAGCTGTTTTTT
CASSAGTGQTGELFF
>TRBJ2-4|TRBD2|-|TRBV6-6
TGTGCCACCGGGGGAGGGGTCAGCCAAGACTTC
CATGGGVSQDF
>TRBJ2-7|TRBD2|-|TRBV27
TGTGCCAGCACGGACGGGACTAGCGGAACCTACGAGCAGTACTTC
CASTDGTSGTYEQYF
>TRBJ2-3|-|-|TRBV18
TGTGCCAGCTCACCGCGGGACACAGATACGCAGTATTTT
CASSPRDTDTQYF
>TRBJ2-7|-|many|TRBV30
TGTGCCCACAGGGCTAGCGGATACGAGCAGTACTTC
CAHRASGYEQYF
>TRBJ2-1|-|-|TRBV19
TGTGCCAGTTCCCTGCGCGGCAATGAGCAGTTCTTC
CASSLRGNEQFF
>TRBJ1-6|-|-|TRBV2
TGTGCCAGCACCCGAAGTCGGTCCTATAATTCACCCCTCCACTTT
CASTRSRSYNSPLHF
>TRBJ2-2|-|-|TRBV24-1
TGTGCCACCAGTGATTACAGGGACACCGGGGAGCTGTTTTTT
CATSDYRDTGELFF
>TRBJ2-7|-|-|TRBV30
TGTGCCTGGAGTGTGAGTATCTACGAGCAGTACTTC
CAWSVSIYEQYF